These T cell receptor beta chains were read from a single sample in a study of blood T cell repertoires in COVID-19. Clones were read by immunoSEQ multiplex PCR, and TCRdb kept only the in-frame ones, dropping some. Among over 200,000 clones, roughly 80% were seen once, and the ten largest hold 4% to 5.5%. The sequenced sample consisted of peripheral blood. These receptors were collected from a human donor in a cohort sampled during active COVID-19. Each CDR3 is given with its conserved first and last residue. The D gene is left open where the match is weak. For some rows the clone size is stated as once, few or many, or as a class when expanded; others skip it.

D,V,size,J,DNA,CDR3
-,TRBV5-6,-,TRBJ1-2,TGTGCCAGCAGCTTGGACAGGTTCGCTGGCTACACCTTC,CASSLDRFAGYTF
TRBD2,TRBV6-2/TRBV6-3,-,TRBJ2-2,TGTGCCAGCACCCCCCCCCTACTAGCGGGGATCACCGGGGAGCTGTTTTTT,CASTPPLLAGITGELFF
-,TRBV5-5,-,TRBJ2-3,TGTGCCAGCAGCTTGTACACAGATACGCAGTATTTT,CASSLYTDTQYF
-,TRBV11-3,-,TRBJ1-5,TGTGCCAGCAGCCGTTTCAGGGTCCAGCCCCAGCATTTT,CASSRFRVQPQHF
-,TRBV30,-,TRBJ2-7,TGTGCCTGGAACCGGGGTTACGTATACGAGCAGTACTTC,CAWNRGYVYEQYF
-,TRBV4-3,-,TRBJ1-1,TGCGCCAGCAGCCCATTGGGGAGCATCGAAGCTTTCTTT,CASSPLGSIEAFF
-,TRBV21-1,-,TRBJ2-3,TGTGCCAGCAGCCCCTGGGACTCGACAGATACGCAGTATTTT,CASSPWDSTDTQYF
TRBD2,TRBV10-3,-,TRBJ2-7,TGTGCCATCAGTGAGTCAGCGGGGGCCCCCTACGAGCAGTACTTC,CAISESAGAPYEQYF
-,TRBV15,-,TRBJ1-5,TGTGCCACCAGCAGGCGGACAGACAATCAGCCCCAGCATTTT,CATSRRTDNQPQHF
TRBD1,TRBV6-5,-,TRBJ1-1,TGTGCCAGCAGTTATACGGGACAGGGGGCGGAAGCTTTCTTT,CASSYTGQGAEAFF
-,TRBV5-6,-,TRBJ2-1,TGTGCCAGCAGCTTGCTGCTAGTTTTCGGCAATGAGCAGTTCTTC,CASSLLLVFGNEQFF
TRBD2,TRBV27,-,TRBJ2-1,TGTGCCAGCAGTATACGGGACTACTCCACCAACAATGAGCAGTTCTTC,CASSIRDYSTNNEQFF
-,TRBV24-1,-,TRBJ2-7,TGTGCCACCAGTCGGGGGGCAAACGAGCAGTACTTC,CATSRGANEQYF
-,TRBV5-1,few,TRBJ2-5,TGCGCCAGCAGCTTTAATAAGGGAGGAGAGACCCAGTACTTC,CASSFNKGGETQYF
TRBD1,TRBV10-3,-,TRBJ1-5,TGTGCCATCAGTAGGACAGGGGGAGGACAGCCCCAGCATTTT,CAISRTGGGQPQHF
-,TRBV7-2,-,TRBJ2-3,TGTGCCAGCAGCTTAGTCGACAGGCTTAGCACAGATACGCAGTATTTT,CASSLVDRLSTDTQYF
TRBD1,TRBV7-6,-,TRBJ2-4,TGTGCCAGCAGCTTAGGACCTGGGACAGGGGTAGCCAAAAACATTCAGTACTTC,CASSLGPGTGVAKNIQYF
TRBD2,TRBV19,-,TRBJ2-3,TGTGCCAGTAGTATACGAGGACTAGCGGGAGGTGGCACAGATACGCAGTATTTT,CASSIRGLAGGGTDTQYF
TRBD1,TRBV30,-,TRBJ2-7,TGTGCCTGGCGACGAGGGGGCGCCTACGAGCAGTACTTC,CAWRRGGAYEQYF
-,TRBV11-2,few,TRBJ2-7,TGTGCCAGCAGCTTAGAACGGGTAGGCGAGCAGTACTTC,CASSLERVGEQYF
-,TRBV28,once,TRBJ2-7,TGTGCCAGCACTGGGACATCCGCCAGCCCCTACGAGCAGTACTTC,CASTGTSASPYEQYF
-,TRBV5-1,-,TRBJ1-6,TGCGCCAGCAGCTTCGGACAGAATAATTCACCCCTCCACTTT,CASSFGQNNSPLHF
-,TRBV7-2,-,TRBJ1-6,TGTGCCAGCAGCTCGGGGGGTGGGGGTAATTCACCCCTCCACTTT,CASSSGGGGNSPLHF
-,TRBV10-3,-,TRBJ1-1,TGTGCCATCAGGACACAGGGAGAGGGCACTGAAGCTTTCTTT,CAIRTQGEGTEAFF
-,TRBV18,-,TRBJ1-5,TGTGCCAGCTCACCAGGGGCGGGCAATCAGCCCCAGCATTTT,CASSPGAGNQPQHF
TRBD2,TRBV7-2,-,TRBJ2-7,TGTGCCAGCAGCCCTCTAGCGGGAGTCTCCTACGAGCAGTACTTC,CASSPLAGVSYEQYF
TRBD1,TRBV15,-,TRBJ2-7,TGTGCCACCAGCAGACCCCAGGGGGCCCACGAGCAGTACTTC,CATSRPQGAHEQYF